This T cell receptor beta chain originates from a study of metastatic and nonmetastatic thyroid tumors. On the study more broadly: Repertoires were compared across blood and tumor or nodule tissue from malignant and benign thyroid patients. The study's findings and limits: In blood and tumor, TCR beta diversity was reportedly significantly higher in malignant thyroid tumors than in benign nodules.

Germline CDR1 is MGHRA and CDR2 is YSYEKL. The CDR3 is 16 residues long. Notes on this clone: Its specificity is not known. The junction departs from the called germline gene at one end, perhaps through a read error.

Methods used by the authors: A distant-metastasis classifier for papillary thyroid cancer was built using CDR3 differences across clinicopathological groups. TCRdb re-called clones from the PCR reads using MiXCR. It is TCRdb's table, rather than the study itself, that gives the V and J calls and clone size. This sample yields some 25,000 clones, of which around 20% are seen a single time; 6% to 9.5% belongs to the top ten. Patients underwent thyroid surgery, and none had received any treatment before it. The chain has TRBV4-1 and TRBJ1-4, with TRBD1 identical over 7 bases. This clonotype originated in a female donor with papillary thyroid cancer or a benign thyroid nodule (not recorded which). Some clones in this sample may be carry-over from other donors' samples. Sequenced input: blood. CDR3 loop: CARSQGTGALLRKLFF. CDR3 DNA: TGCGCCAGAAGCCAGGGCACAGGGGCCCTCCTGCGAAAACTGTTTTTT.